These 3 T cell receptor beta chains came from one sample sequenced in a study of response to subunit inactivated influenza vaccine. Each CDR3 protein is one row after TCRdb ran MiXCR on the RT-PCR reads. Here the sample spans more than 450,000 distinct CDR3 sequences, 10% to 15% being singletons. The source was PBMCs from blood, collected on the day of vaccination. These receptors all come from a man aged 45-60 years who received an inactivated influenza vaccine.

The chain links TRBV5-1 to TRBJ2-3, with 11 positions matching TRBD2. There are 16 residues in the CDR3. In germline, CDR1 is SGHRS, CDR2 YFSETQ. Trimming took 1 base from V and 5 from J; bases not matched to a gene: 6. The DNA of the CDR3 is TGCGCCAGCAGCTTGAAACTAGCGGGGGCCCGAGATACGCAGTATTTT. Translating it yields CASSLKLAGARDTQYF. Together with reference TRBV5-1 and TRBJ2-3, the CDR3 gives the full variable domain: KAGVTQTPRYLIKTRGQQVTLSCSPISGHRSVSWYQQTPGQGLQFLFEYFSETQRNKGNFPGRFSGRQFSNSRSEMNVSTLELGDSALYLCASSLKLAGARDTQYFGPGTRLTVL.

As regards this clonotype: A much larger clone lies a single base off, so this may be a read error. V gene TRBV7-6 combines with J gene TRBJ1-5, with D maybe TRBD1 (5 bases). Trimming cost V 5 bases and J 2 bases, with 10 bases left between them. Looked up from germline, CDR1 is SGHVS and CDR2 is FNYEAQ. The CDR3 extends over 14 amino acids. The DNA for the CDR3 is TGTGCCAGCAGCGTGGACATCGGCAATCAGCCCCAGCATTTT. Translation gives CASSVDIGNQPQHF.

This clonotype was seen at least ten times. DNA for the CDR3: TGCGCCAGCACCGAACCCGACAAAGAGACCCAGTACTTC. Its protein product is CASTEPDKETQYF. The V gene is TRBV5-1, the J gene TRBJ2-5, with D hard to call. The V and J ends lost 6 bases and 3 bases respectively, with 12 bases between them. In germline, CDR1 is SGHRS, CDR2 YFSETQ. The CDR3 is made up of 13 amino acids.